This T cell receptor beta chain was recovered during a study of shared clonotypes between healthy human individuals. Points from the study as a whole: Read depth was anticipated to influence clonotype sharing among donors.

Splitting the CD4+ cells yielded a CD45RA+ naive subset and a CD45RA-negative memory subset. Replicate PCRs run on sorted subsets employed roughly 190 ng DNA, 25,000 to 35,000 T cell genomes. Sequenced by immunoSEQ multiplex PCR; TCRdb stores in-frame clones only, minus some. This sample carries a few hundred thousand clones, approximately 65% of them seen once, and the ten largest clones take approximately 10%. After removal of 0 bases from V and 4 bases from J, the junction contained 4 bases not matched to a gene. The CDR3 is made up of 16 amino acids. Germline CDR1 and CDR2: LGHNA and YNFKEQ. A note on this clone: Its specificity is not known.

The chain couples TRBV4-2 to TRBJ2-1, with TRBD2 matching 9 bases. The TCR originated in a man aged 30 to 45 in good health. The sample was memory CD4+ T cells sorted from blood. Subset in this sample: CD45RA-negative fraction. This CDR3 reads CASSQDHGLAYNEQFF. The CDR3 region has the DNA TGTGCCAGCAGCCAAGATCACGGACTAGCGTACAATGAGCAGTTCTTC.